This T cell receptor beta chain derives from a study of cytomegalovirus exposure and HLA in healthy donors. Study background: Later, an analysis reported that the 130 or so validation repertoires had used the same platform as the roughly 650 first-cohort repertoires.

The table came from immunoSEQ multiplex PCR; TCRdb's copy has only in-frame clones and leaves some out. In the table there are under 400,000 clones, approximately 86% of which are singletons. The length of the CDR3 is 16 residues. With 4 bases clipped from V and 3 bases from J, the junction kept 5 bases outside the gene matches. In germline, CDR1 is MNHNS, CDR2 SASEGT. Source material: PBMCs. This receptor was obtained from a man aged 25-45 years in good health and CMV-seronegative. This chain links TRBV6-1 with TRBJ2-3, with 12 nucleotides matching TRBD1. The CDR3 spells CASSAGTGGLTDTQYF. CDR3 coding DNA: TGTGCCAGCAGTGCAGGGACAGGGGGCTTGACAGATACGCAGTATTTT.